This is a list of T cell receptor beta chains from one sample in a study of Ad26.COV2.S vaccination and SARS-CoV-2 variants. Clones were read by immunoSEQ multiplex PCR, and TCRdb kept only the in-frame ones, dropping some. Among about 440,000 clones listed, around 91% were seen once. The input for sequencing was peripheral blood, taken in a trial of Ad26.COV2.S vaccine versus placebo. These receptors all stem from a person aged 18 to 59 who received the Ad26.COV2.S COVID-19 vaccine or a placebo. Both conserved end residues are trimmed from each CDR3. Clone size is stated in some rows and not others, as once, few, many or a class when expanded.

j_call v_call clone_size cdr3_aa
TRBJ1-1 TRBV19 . ASSIPSTGNTEAF
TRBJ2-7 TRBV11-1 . ASSCRGQGCHEQY
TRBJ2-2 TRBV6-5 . ASSPGSGELF
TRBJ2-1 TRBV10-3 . AISRDSPFNEQF
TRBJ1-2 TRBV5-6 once ASSRGQPDRNNYGYT
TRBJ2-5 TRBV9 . ASSGGTLGRETQY
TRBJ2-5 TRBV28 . ASSLAGGAGVQETQY
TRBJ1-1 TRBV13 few ASSRTGNTEAF
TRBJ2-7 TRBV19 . ASSMGQGSSYEQY
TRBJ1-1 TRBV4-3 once ASSQGSRAYNLNTEAF
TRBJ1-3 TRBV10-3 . AIRDTGNTIY
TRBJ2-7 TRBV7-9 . ASSLASSGRALYEQY
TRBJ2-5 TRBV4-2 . ASSQRGLAQGETQY
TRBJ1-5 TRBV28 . ASSGSQVNQPQH
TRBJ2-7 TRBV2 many ASSGANDEQY
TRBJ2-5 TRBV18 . ASSRATGAQETQY
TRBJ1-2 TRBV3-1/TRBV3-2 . ASSQGRQGVIYGYT
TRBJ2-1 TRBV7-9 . ASSLQSRSEQF
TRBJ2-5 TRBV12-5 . ASGLGTTRETQY
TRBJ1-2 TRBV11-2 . ASSLDPYRRKTNYGYT
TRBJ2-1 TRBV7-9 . ASSYGRAGEQF
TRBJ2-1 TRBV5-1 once ASSLTGIGRNEQF
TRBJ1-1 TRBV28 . ASKVHLTGANTEAF
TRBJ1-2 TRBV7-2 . ASSLGFRAGNGYT
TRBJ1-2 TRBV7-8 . ASSLSDYGYT
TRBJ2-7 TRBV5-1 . ASSVHRDRTYYEQY
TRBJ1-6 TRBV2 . ASSGQGPLDSPLH
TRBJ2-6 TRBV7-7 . ASSSGPGANVLT
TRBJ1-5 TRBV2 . ASSHRDRGRRQPQH